The entry below gives a single T cell receptor (beta chain) sequence along with its context. Ages ranged from roughly 18 to 95 years, with residence in about 24 US areas. Membership in each cohort depended on participant-reported clinical history. The data belong to a study of blood T cell repertoires in COVID-19. V was clipped by 7 bases and J by 7 bases; unmatched bases: 10. CDR1 and CDR2 from the germline V gene are LNHDA and SQIVND (reference sequence). The CDR3 sequence is 15 residues long. Repertoires were generated with immunoSEQ multiplex PCR, while TCRdb's copy carries only in-frame clones and drops some. The table has approximately 280,000 clones, roughly 90% seen once.

The sequenced material came from PBMCs or T cells enriched from blood (not recorded which). The TCR comes from a woman aged 18-29 years with acute COVID-19. This chain joins TRBV19 and TRBJ2-1; TRBD1 matches 10 bases. The CDR3 coding sequence is TGTGCCAGTACCCCGGAGACAGGGGGCAAGAATGAGCAGTTCTTC. Amino acid sequence: CASTPETGGKNEQFF.